Listed below are T cell receptor beta chains from one sample, sequenced in a study of blood T cell repertoires in COVID-19. Repertoires were generated with immunoSEQ multiplex PCR, while TCRdb's copy carries only in-frame clones and drops some. The sample yields about 210,000 clones, around nine tenths seen once. The sequenced sample was peripheral blood. The receptors come from a man between 60 and 75 years old with acute or convalescent COVID-19. CDR3s include the opening cysteine and the closing phenylalanine or tryptophan. D genes are given only for firm matches. The listing skips clone size in some rows; elsewhere it reads once, few, many or a size class.

j_call v_call d_call cdr3_length clone_size cdr3_nt cdr3_aa
TRBJ1-6 TRBV28 TRBD1 17 . TGTGCCAGCAGTTTCAGGGGGCGCGGCCCTAAGGGTTCACCCCTCCACTTT CASSFRGRGPKGSPLHF
TRBJ2-2 TRBV10-3 . 18 . TGTGCCATCAGTGAGTCTGGGATCCAGGGATTGTCCACCGGGGAGCTGTTTTTT CAISESGIQGLSTGELFF
TRBJ2-5 TRBV11-3 TRBD1 16 . TGTGCCAGCAGCTTACGCGGGCAGGGGGTAGGAGAGACCCAGTACTTC CASSLRGQGVGETQYF
TRBJ1-1 TRBV19 TRBD1 13 . TGTGCCACCTCGACAGGGCGGGGAACTGAAGCTTTCTTT CATSTGRGTEAFF
TRBJ2-1 TRBV2 TRBD1 15 . TGTGCCAGCCTAGAGGGGGACAGCTCCTACAATGAGCAGTTCTTC CASLEGDSSYNEQFF
TRBJ1-5 TRBV5-8 TRBD1 15 . TGTGCCAGCAGCTTGGTAGGGACAGGGATCACCCCCCAGCATTTT CASSLVGTGITPQHF
TRBJ2-3 TRBV2 . 16 . TGTGCCTCTCAAGGGCGGGGAGGAACGTCATGGGATACGCAGTATTTT CASQGRGGTSWDTQYF
TRBJ2-5 TRBV6-5 TRBD2 14 . TGTGCCAGCAGCCCAAGCGGGGTCCAAGAGACCCAGTACTTC CASSPSGVQETQYF
TRBJ2-7 TRBV7-6 . 13 . TGTGCCAGCAGCTTTGAGACTACCTACGAGCAGTACTTC CASSFETTYEQYF
TRBJ1-2 TRBV11-3 . 19 . TGTGCCAGCAGCTTAGATGGACAACTCCTCTATAAGTCTAACTATGGCTACACCTTC CASSLDGQLLYKSNYGYTF
TRBJ1-2 TRBV6-5 . 14 . TGTGCCAGCAGTTACTCGTTGGGCACCTATGGCTACACCTTC CASSYSLGTYGYTF
TRBJ2-2 TRBV4-1 . 16 . TGCGCCAGCAGCCAGGGGCCGGGCCGCTCAACCGGGGAGCTGTTTTTT CASSQGPGRSTGELFF
TRBJ2-1 TRBV3-1/TRBV3-2 . 16 . TGTGCCAGCAGCCAAGATGTGACGGGTTCCTACAATGAGCAGTTCTTC CASSQDVTGSYNEQFF
TRBJ2-2 TRBV7-3 TRBD1 14 few TGTGCCAGCAGCTCACGACAGGGGCACGGGGAGCTGTTTTTT CASSSRQGHGELFF
TRBJ2-7 TRBV28 . 12 . TGTGCCAGCGAGGAAGCCGGCCACGAGCAGTACTTC CASEEAGHEQYF
TRBJ1-2 TRBV21-1 . 17 . TGTGCCAGCAGCGACCGGGACAGGGCACCCGCTAACTATGGCTACACCTTC CASSDRDRAPANYGYTF
TRBJ1-5 TRBV5-1 . 15 . TGCGCCAGCAGCTTGGACGGTTCGGGGAATCAGCCCCAGCATTTT CASSLDGSGNQPQHF
TRBJ2-1 TRBV5-6 . 14 . TGTGCCACCCATCTCAGGGGGGCGGATCATGAGCAGTTCTTC CATHLRGADHEQFF
TRBJ2-3 TRBV29-1 TRBD2 17 . TGCAGCGTCGAAGGGCTAGCGGGGGTTGGGGGAGGAGATACGCAGTATTTT CSVEGLAGVGGGDTQYF
TRBJ2-7 TRBV11-2 TRBD1 17 . TGTGCCAGCAGCTTAGGGTTGGGACAGCGGAGCTCCTACGAGCAGTACTTC CASSLGLGQRSSYEQYF
TRBJ1-5 TRBV6-2/TRBV6-3 . 16 . TGTGCCAGCAGTCGTATGACAGGTAATAGCAATCAGCCCCAGCATTTT CASSRMTGNSNQPQHF
TRBJ2-1 TRBV5-4 TRBD2 18 . TGTGCCAGCAGCCCAGAACGGACTAGCGGGATCTCCTACAATGAGCAGTTCTTC CASSPERTSGISYNEQFF
TRBJ1-6 TRBV7-8 TRBD1 14 . TGTGCCAGCAGCCCCCGGACAGGCCGATCACCCCTCCACTTT CASSPRTGRSPLHF
TRBJ2-7 TRBV9 TRBD1 14 . TGTGCCAGCAGCGTAGAGGACAGGGGCTACGAGCAGTACTTC CASSVEDRGYEQYF
TRBJ1-5 TRBV21-1 . 15 once TGTGCCAGCAGCAAAGGGAAGGCGGGGAATCAGCCCCAGCATTTT CASSKGKAGNQPQHF
TRBJ2-6 TRBV18 TRBD1 18 . TGTGCCAGCTCTCGACCCCGGGACAGCCGCTCTGGGGCCAACGTCCTGACTTTC CASSRPRDSRSGANVLTF
TRBJ2-7 TRBV2 TRBD1 12 once TGTGCCAGCAGAGGACAGGTTTACGAGCAGTACTTC CASRGQVYEQYF
TRBJ1-3 TRBV14 . 12 . TGTGCCAGCAGCCAAGTGGCTCACACCATATATTTT CASSQVAHTIYF
TRBJ1-2 TRBV14 . 14 . TGTGCCAGCAGCCAAGATTTTCTGTCAGGGGGCTACACCTTC CASSQDFLSGGYTF
TRBJ2-7 TRBV4-1 . 16 . TGCGCCAGCAGCCAGGGCCATGTCCCAGCAACCTACGAGCAGTACTTC CASSQGHVPATYEQYF
TRBJ2-3 TRBV30 . 13 once TGTGCCTGGAGTGGTGGGACTGCGAATACGCAGTATTTT CAWSGGTANTQYF
TRBJ2-2 TRBV15 . 15 . TGTGCCACCAGCAGCGACAACACGAACACCGGGGAGCTGTTTTTT CATSSDNTNTGELFF
TRBJ2-1 TRBV12-3/TRBV12-4 . 12 . TGTGCCAGCAGCTTCCCGGGGACTGAACAGTTCTTC CASSFPGTEQFF
TRBJ2-5 TRBV30 TRBD2 15 . TGTGCCTGGATTTCCGGGGGGTCTCCTTCTGAGACCCAGTACTTC CAWISGGSPSETQYF
TRBJ1-6 TRBV6-5 TRBD1 12 . TGTGCCAGCAGAACAGGGGTAACACCCCTCCACTTT CASRTGVTPLHF
TRBJ2-7 TRBV27 TRBD1 17 . TGTGCCAGCAGTTCCCACGTAACAGGGGTGCAAACCTACGAGCAGTACTTC CASSSHVTGVQTYEQYF
TRBJ2-3 TRBV7-9 TRBD1 17 . TGTGCCAGCAGCACGTTCTGGCGACAGGGGGCCACAGATACGCAGTATTTT CASSTFWRQGATDTQYF
TRBJ1-5 TRBV6-5 TRBD1 12 . TGTGCCAGCAGTCAGGGGGCTCAGCCCCAGCATTTT CASSQGAQPQHF
TRBJ2-5 TRBV5-1 TRBD2 13 . TGCGCCAGCACGCCGGGGGGGCACGAGACCCAGTACTTC CASTPGGHETQYF
TRBJ2-3 TRBV3-1/TRBV3-2 TRBD2 16 . TGTGCCAGCAGCCAAGATCCCGGGACTAGCAGAGATACGCAGTATTTT CASSQDPGTSRDTQYF
TRBJ1-1 TRBV19 TRBD1 15 . TGTGCCAGTAGTATACATTACAGGGGTGGGACTGAAGCTTTCTTT CASSIHYRGGTEAFF
TRBJ2-7 TRBV7-6 TRBD1 14 . TGTGCCAGCAGCCGCGGACAGGGGGCGAATGAGCAGTACTTC CASSRGQGANEQYF
TRBJ2-1 TRBV18 . 16 once TGTGCCAGCTCACCCGGGACGGACAGCTCCTACAATGAGCAGTTCTTC CASSPGTDSSYNEQFF
TRBJ1-5 TRBV19 TRBD1 13 . TGTGCCAGTGGGGACAGGGGCAATCAGCCCCAGCATTTT CASGDRGNQPQHF
TRBJ2-3 TRBV4-3 TRBD2 16 . TGCGCCAGCAGCCAAGATCGGGGGGGCTTCCCAGATACGCAGTATTTT CASSQDRGGFPDTQYF
TRBJ1-4 TRBV7-9 . 13 . TGTGCCAGCAGCCGACAGACAAATGAAAAACTGTTTTTT CASSRQTNEKLFF
TRBJ1-1 TRBV9 TRBD1 15 . TGTGCCAGCAGCACACGGGGACAGCCGAACACTGAAGCTTTCTTT CASSTRGQPNTEAFF
TRBJ1-2 TRBV3-1/TRBV3-2 TRBD1 16 . TGTGCCAGCAGCCAAGTTGGGACAGGTTCAAGCTATGGCTACACCTTC CASSQVGTGSSYGYTF
TRBJ2-7 TRBV10-1 . 12 . TGCGCCAGCAGTGAAAGTCGGTACGAGCAGTACTTC CASSESRYEQYF
TRBJ2-6 TRBV27 TRBD1 20 . TGTGCCAGCAGTTCCTACACGACAGGGGGCTACCTACAAAAGGCCAACGTCCTGACTTTC CASSSYTTGGYLQKANVLTF
TRBJ1-6 TRBV27 . 15 . TGTGCCAGCAGCCCCTTCCGGAGCTATAATTCACCCCTCCACTTT CASSPFRSYNSPLHF
TRBJ1-5 TRBV5-1 . 14 . TGCGCCAGCAGCCCGGGGGGATCCAATCAGCCCCAGCATTTT CASSPGGSNQPQHF
TRBJ2-7 TRBV14 . 16 . TGTGCCAGCAGCCCCCGGGGACTCGCCTTAAACGGCGAGCAGTACTTC CASSPRGLALNGEQYF
TRBJ1-1 TRBV19 TRBD1 16 . TGTGCCAGTAGTATATACGGGACAGGGGTGGACACTGAAGCTTTCTTT CASSIYGTGVDTEAFF
TRBJ1-6 TRBV4-2 . 18 . TGTGCCAGCAGCCAAAATAAGTTGGAACAGAGCAATAATTCACCCCTCCACTTT CASSQNKLEQSNNSPLHF
TRBJ1-2 TRBV9 . 18 once TGTGCCAGCAGCGTAGACGGGTCAGGGTATATGGATAACTATGGCTACACCTTC CASSVDGSGYMDNYGYTF
TRBJ1-2 TRBV7-6 . 13 . TGTGCCAGCAGCTTAAACACTAACTATGGCTACACCTTC CASSLNTNYGYTF
TRBJ2-1 TRBV27 TRBD1 14 . TGTGCCAGCAGTTGGACAGGACCGTACAATGAGCAGTTCTTC CASSWTGPYNEQFF
TRBJ2-7 TRBV5-1 TRBD1 15 . TGCGCCAGCAGCTTGGTGGACAGGCCGGGCTACGAGCAGTACTTC CASSLVDRPGYEQYF
TRBJ2-5 TRBV27 . 15 . TGTGCCAGCAGCCCCCCGGGGTGGCAGTCAGAGACCCAGTACTTC CASSPPGWQSETQYF